What follows are 19 T cell receptor beta chains derived from one specimen sequenced in a study of OX40 agonist ivuxolimab in advanced cancers. TCRdb's table, derived via immunoSEQ multiplex PCR, lists solely in-frame clones and lacks some. Here the sample spans tens of thousands of clones, around 84% being singletons. The input for sequencing was CD4+ or CD8+ T cells sorted from blood, taken in a trial of the OX40 agonist ivuxolimab. These receptors all come from an adult with an advanced solid tumor such as melanoma, head and neck, liver or kidney cancer.

This chain connects TRBV7-9 to TRBJ1-2, with 10 bases fitting TRBD1. The trim removed 4 bases at V and 3 bases at J, leaving 8 bases unmatched. Germline CDR1 SEHNR, CDR2 FQNEAQ (reference sequence). This CDR3 has 16 residues. This chain's CDR3 is CASSSAGTGDDYGYTF. The CDR3 bases are TGTGCCAGCAGCTCGGCCGGGACAGGGGACGACTATGGCTACACCTTC.

The V gene is TRBV18, the J gene TRBJ2-5; 7 bases agree with TRBD1. The ends lost 2 bases at V and 5 bases at J; junction bases unmatched: 8. Germline lookup yields CDR1 KGHSH and CDR2 LQKENI. CDR3 length: 15 amino acids. CDR3: CASSPLTGVRETQYF. The CDR3 DNA reads as TGTGCCAGCTCACCATTAACAGGGGTACGGGAGACCCAGTACTTC.

The chain joins TRBV7-2 to TRBJ1-2; 11 bases are shared with TRBD1. The germline V gene has CDR1 SGHTA and CDR2 FQGNSA. This CDR3 spans 15 amino acids. J gave up 2 bases and V 1 base, and 0 bases lay outside the gene matches. CDR3 sequence reads: CASSLGTGGNYGYTF. The CDR3 DNA sequence: TGTGCCAGCAGCTTAGGGACAGGGGGCAACTATGGCTACACCTTC. The full variable domain, in which reference TRBV7-2 and TRBJ1-2 provide the parts outside the CDR3, is GAGVSQSPSNKVTEKGKDVELRCDPISGHTALYWYRQSLGQGLEFLIYFQGNSAPDKSGLPSDRFSAERTGGSVSTLTIQRTQQEDSAVYLCASSLGTGGNYGYTFGSGTRLTVV.

This chain joins TRBV5-1 and TRBJ2-5; the D gene could be TRBD1 or TRBD2 (5 bases each). V dropped 0 bases and J dropped 1 base, with 22 bases sitting between them. This CDR3 has 19 amino acids. Germline lookup yields CDR1 SGHRS and CDR2 YFSETQ. The CDR3 is CASSLEWGPYSGSQETQYF. The CDR3 DNA reads TGCGCCAGCAGCTTGGAGTGGGGACCCTACTCAGGGAGCCAAGAGACCCAGTACTTC. The full variable domain, with the rest looked up from reference TRBV5-1 and TRBJ2-5, is KAGVTQTPRYLIKTRGQQVTLSCSPISGHRSVSWYQQTPGQGLQFLFEYFSETQRNKGNFPGRFSGRQFSNSRSEMNVSTLELGDSALYLCASSLEWGPYSGSQETQYFGPGTRLLVL.

The rearrangement joins TRBV18 to TRBJ2-5; D is perhaps TRBD1 or TRBD2 (6 bases each). The germline V gene has CDR1 KGHSH and CDR2 LQKENI. This CDR3 comprises 16 residues. The ends were cut back, 6 bases at V and 1 base at J, with 18 bases in the middle. CDR3 DNA: TGTGCCAGCTCCTACGGGGGCAGGGATCCCCAAGAGACCCAGTACTTC. Translating gives CASSYGGRDPQETQYF.

The rearrangement joins TRBV7-6 to TRBJ2-5; D is ambiguous. In germline, CDR1 is SGHVS, CDR2 FNYEAQ. The CDR3 has 13 residues. The ends were cut back, 5 bases at V and 5 bases at J, with 12 bases in the middle. CDR3 bases: TGTGCCAGCAGCCGGGCGGCGATGGAGACCCAGTACTTC. This translates into CASSRAAMETQYF.

The V gene is TRBV5-4, the J gene TRBJ2-3; D uncertain. The germline V gene has CDR1 SGHNT and CDR2 YYREEE (reference sequence). V was cut by 1 base and J by 7 bases, with 7 bases left in between. CDR3 size: 12 residues. The CDR3 loop is CASSLFKYTQYF. The CDR3 DNA is TGTGCCAGCAGCTTGTTTAAGTATACGCAGTATTTT.

This chain links TRBV19 with TRBJ2-1; D might be TRBD1 (5 bases). Germline CDR1 and CDR2: LNHDA and SQIVND (reference sequence). Between the trimmed V and J ends, which lost 2 bases and 7 bases, there was a span of 12 bases. This CDR3 region has 14 residues. CDR3 loop: CASSITNRGNEQFF. Written as DNA, the CDR3 is TGTGCCAGTAGTATAACTAATAGGGGTAATGAGCAGTTCTTC.

Written as DNA, the CDR3 is TGTGCCAGCAGCACCGGGGAAGGAGGTGAAAAACTGTTTTTT. Its protein product is CASSTGEGGEKLFF. This chain joins TRBV6-1 and TRBJ1-4, with no clear D. CDR3 size: 14 residues. Trimming took off 6 bases at V and 7 bases at J, with 15 bases between the two ends. Per the germline V gene, CDR1 is MNHNS and CDR2 is SASEGT.

The chain joins TRBV5-1 to TRBJ1-4, with 7 bases aligning to TRBD1. V was pared by 2 bases and J by 14 bases, with 6 bases of the junction left unmatched. This CDR3 contains 12 residues. The germline V gene has CDR1 SGHRS and CDR2 YFSETQ. Here the CDR3 DNA reads TGCGCCAGCAGCTTAGACAGGGAGCAGCTGTTTTTT. Amino acids: CASSLDREQLFF.

The chain recombines TRBV6-5 with TRBJ1-2; TRBD1 might be the D (6 bases). Trimming removed 6 bases from V and 5 bases from J, with 16 bases in between. The CDR3 consists of 14 residues. Germline CDR1 MNHEY, CDR2 SVGAGI. CDR3 in DNA: TGTGCCAGCAGCGGAGAGGGGGGAGTATATGGCTACACCTTC. It yields the protein CASSGEGGVYGYTF.

This chain connects TRBV13 to TRBJ2-7, with TRBD1 identical over 8 bases. CDR3 length: 13 amino acids. Germline assignment: CDR1 PRHDT and CDR2 FYEKMQ (reference sequence). V lost 3 bases, J lost 11 bases, and 9 bases stayed unmatched. The CDR3 protein is CASSFGQGRVEYF. The CDR3 DNA reads as TGTGCCAGCAGCTTCGGACAGGGTAGAGTAGAGTACTTC.

This chain links TRBV30 with TRBJ1-6; TRBD1 is a possible D gene (5 bases). Deletions cut 3 bases from V and 0 bases from J, with 12 bases between. Per the germline V gene, CDR1 is GTSNPN and CDR2 is SVGIG (reference sequence). The CDR3 consists of 16 residues. The CDR3: CAWSAAGFSYNSPLHF. DNA for the CDR3: TGTGCCTGGAGCGCTGCAGGGTTCTCCTATAATTCACCCCTCCACTTT.

The genes are TRBV5-1 and TRBJ1-1; maybe TRBD1 (6 bases). Germline values: CDR1 SGHRS, CDR2 YFSETQ. CDR3 length equals 15 residues. Trimming left V 4 bases short and J 5 bases short, with 18 bases between. CDR3 nucleotide sequence: TGCGCCAGCAGCCCGGGCGGGGGGCTGAGAACTGAAGCTTTCTTT. This codes for CASSPGGGLRTEAFF.

This sequence joins TRBV18 and TRBJ1-2; 10 bases fit TRBD1. This CDR3 has 15 amino acids. CDR1 and CDR2 from the germline V gene are KGHSH and LQKENI. Trimming cost V 3 bases and J 6 bases; bases outside gene matches: 7. The CDR3 region is CASSPRGTGEHGYTF. The DNA for the CDR3 is TGTGCCAGCTCACCTCGGGGGACAGGGGAACATGGCTACACCTTC. Looking up the rest from reference TRBV18 and TRBJ1-2 gives the full variable domain: NAGVMQNPRHLVRRRGQEARLRCSPMKGHSHVYWYRQLPEEGLKFMVYLQKENIIDESGMPKERFSAEFPKEGPSILRIQQVVRGDSAAYFCASSPRGTGEHGYTFGSGTRLTVV.

The chain combines TRBV10-2 with TRBJ2-7; 8 bases are shared with TRBD2. V was pared by 4 bases and J by 3 bases, with 11 bases of the junction left unmatched. The germline V gene encodes CDR1 WSHSY and CDR2 SAAADI. This CDR3 comprises 16 residues. Here the CDR3 reads CASSGGVAGGYYEQYF. The CDR3 coding sequence is TGCGCCAGCAGTGGGGGCGTCGCGGGGGGCTACTACGAGCAGTACTTC.

The V and J genes are TRBV9 and TRBJ2-3, with 10 positions matching TRBD2. V lost 4 bases and J lost 5; bases outside the gene matches: 4. CDR1 is SGDLS, CDR2 YYNGEE, per germline. This CDR3 is built from 14 residues. The CDR3 region is CASSPLAGGDTQYF. The CDR3 region has the DNA TGTGCCAGCAGCCCTTTAGCGGGAGGAGATACGCAGTATTTT. Filled out from reference TRBV9 and TRBJ2-3, the complete variable domain reads DSGVTQTPKHLITATGQRVTLRCSPRSGDLSVYWYQQSLDQGLQFLIQYYNGEERAKGNILERFSAQQFPDLHSELNLSSLELGDSALYFCASSPLAGGDTQYFGPGTRLTVL.

The chain employs TRBV18 and TRBJ1-4; TRBD1 matches 7 bases. Germline V gene lookup returns CDR1 KGHSH and CDR2 LQKENI. Trimming took 6 bases from V and 7 from J; bases not matched to a gene: 14. The CDR3 extends over 16 amino acids. The CDR3 DNA is TGTGCCAGCTCCGCGTCGGTCGGGACAGCCTCTGAAAAACTGTTTTTT. Amino acids: CASSASVGTASEKLFF. Combining the CDR3 with reference TRBV18 and TRBJ1-4 gives the whole variable domain NAGVMQNPRHLVRRRGQEARLRCSPMKGHSHVYWYRQLPEEGLKFMVYLQKENIIDESGMPKERFSAEFPKEGPSILRIQQVVRGDSAAYFCASSASVGTASEKLFFGSGTQLSVL.

This chain uses TRBV7-2 with TRBJ1-1; D is ambiguous. The germline CDR1 and CDR2 sequences are SGHTA and FQGNSA. This CDR3 spans 13 amino acids. V was pared by 0 bases and J by 2 bases, with 4 bases between. The CDR3 sequence: CASSLAHNTEAFF. DNA for the CDR3: TGTGCCAGCAGCTTAGCTCATAACACTGAAGCTTTCTTT.